This TCR beta chain came from a study of T cells after yellow fever vaccination. This clonotype was observed a few times. The target antigen is unknown. CDR3 size: 15 residues. Trimming shortened V by 7 bases and J by 2 bases, and 18 bases separated the two germline ends. By 5'RACE template switching, TCR cDNA was produced, with a universal primer site and UMIs added in the process. TCRdb reprocessed the 5' RACE reads with MiXCR, giving one entry per CDR3 protein. Here the sample spans hundreds of thousands of distinct CDR3 sequences, roughly a sixth being singletons. General study findings and limits: The booster saw the reappearance of most primary-vaccination clones (around 96% CD4, 80% to 90% CD8). Abundant clonotypes from the bulk population could get into FACS-sorted repertoires as contaminants. Although most clonotypes did not, a small share appeared in both CD4 and CD8 compartments.

This chain links TRBV12-3 or TRBV12-4 with TRBJ2-7; D perhaps matches TRBD2 (6 bases). This receptor was identified in a man aged 18 to 30 who received the YFV17D yellow fever vaccine. Source: PBMCs, taken before the yellow fever booster vaccination. The CDR3 loop reads CASTSPSGRAYEQYV. The CDR3 DNA follows: TGTGCCAGCACCTCGCCCAGCGGGCGAGCCTACGAGCAGTACGTC.